The entry below gives a single T cell receptor (beta chain) sequence along with its context. Definite or probable Susac syndrome was diagnosed using recently defined diagnostic criteria. The CD8+ and CD4+ T cells were negatively isolated, with the TEMRA cells enriched by FACS. The entry originates in a study of CD8 T cells in Susac syndrome. Study-level background: There were about six sequenced Susac syndrome patients with active disease and about 8 in remission. Blood was drawn from patients with Susac syndrome. At that point, they were therapy-naive, on corticosteroids, or on intravenous immunoglobulin alone.

Random hexamers primed reverse transcription of about 0.5 to 1 ug RNA. TCRdb passed the immunoSEQ multiplex PCR reads through MiXCR, listing each CDR3 protein once. Found here are roughly 250,000 distinct CDR3 sequences, 90% to 97% of them singletons; the top ten hold about 0.094%. The ends lost 2 bases at V and 6 bases at J; junction bases unmatched: 1. This CDR3 has 13 amino acids. CDR1 is MGHRA and CDR2 is YSYEKL in the germline V gene. The chain combines TRBV4-1 with TRBJ1-1; TRBD1 matches at 9 bases. Sequences were obtained from CD4+ T cells from PBMCs. This receptor was identified in a human donor with Susac syndrome. The CDR3 region has the DNA TGCGCCAGCAGCCAAAGGACAGGGGCTGAAGCTTTCTTT. Protein: CASSQRTGAEAFF.